This TCR beta chain stems from a study of shared clonotypes between healthy human individuals. The overall study: Every donor yielded three CD4 naive, three CD4 memory, two CD8 naive and one CD8 memory plate.

The assay was immunoSEQ multiplex PCR, and TCRdb's table has in-frame clones only and misses some. The sample lists 2 million to 2.5 million clones, around 96% occurring once. In the naive CD8 group, cells lacked CD45RO and were positively selected for CCR7, so terminally differentiated effector memory CD45RA+ cells were left out. The clonotype comes from a man aged 18 to 30 in good health. The source material was naive CD8+ T cells sorted from blood.

The chain's CDR3 is CASSYSSLNYGYTF. CDR3 nucleotide sequence: TGTGCCAGCAGTTACTCCTCGCTCAACTATGGCTACACCTTC. V and J are TRBV6-5 and TRBJ1-2; D is ambiguous. The CDR3 is made up of 14 amino acids. V shed 0 bases and J shed 2 bases, with 7 bases lying between them. Germline lookup yields CDR1 MNHEY and CDR2 SVGAGI.